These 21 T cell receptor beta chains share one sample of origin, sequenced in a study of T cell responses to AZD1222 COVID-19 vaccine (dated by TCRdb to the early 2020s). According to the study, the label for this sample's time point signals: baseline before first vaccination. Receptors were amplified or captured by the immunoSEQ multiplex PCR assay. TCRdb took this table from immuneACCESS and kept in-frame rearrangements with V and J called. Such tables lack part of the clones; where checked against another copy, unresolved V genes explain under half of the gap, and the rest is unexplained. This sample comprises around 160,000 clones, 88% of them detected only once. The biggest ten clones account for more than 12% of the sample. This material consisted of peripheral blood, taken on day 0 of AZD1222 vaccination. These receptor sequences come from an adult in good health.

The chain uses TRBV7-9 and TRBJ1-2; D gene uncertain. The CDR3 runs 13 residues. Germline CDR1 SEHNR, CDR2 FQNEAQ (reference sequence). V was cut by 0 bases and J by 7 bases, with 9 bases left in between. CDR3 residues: CASSLARNRGYTF. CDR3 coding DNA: TGTGCCAGCAGCTTAGCCCGGAATCGTGGCTACACCTTC.

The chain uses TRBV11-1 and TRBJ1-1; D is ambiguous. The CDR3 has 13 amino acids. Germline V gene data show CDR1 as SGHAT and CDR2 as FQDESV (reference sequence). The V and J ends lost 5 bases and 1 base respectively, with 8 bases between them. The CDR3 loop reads CASSISTNTEAFF. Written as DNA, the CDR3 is TGTGCCAGCAGCATCTCCACGAACACTGAAGCTTTCTTT.

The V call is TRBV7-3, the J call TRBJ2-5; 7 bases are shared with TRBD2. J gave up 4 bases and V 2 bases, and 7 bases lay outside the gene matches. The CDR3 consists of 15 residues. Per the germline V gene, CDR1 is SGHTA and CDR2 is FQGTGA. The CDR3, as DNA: TGTGCCAGCAGCTTAGGGCTAGCGGTGACAGAGACCCAGTACTTC. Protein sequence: CASSLGLAVTETQYF.

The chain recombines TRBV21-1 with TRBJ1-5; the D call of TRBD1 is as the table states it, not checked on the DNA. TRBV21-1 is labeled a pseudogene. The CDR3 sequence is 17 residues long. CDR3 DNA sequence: TGTGCCAGCAGCAAAAGTTCCCTAGACAGGGCTCAAGGACCCCAGCATTTT. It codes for CASSKSSLDRAQGPQHF.

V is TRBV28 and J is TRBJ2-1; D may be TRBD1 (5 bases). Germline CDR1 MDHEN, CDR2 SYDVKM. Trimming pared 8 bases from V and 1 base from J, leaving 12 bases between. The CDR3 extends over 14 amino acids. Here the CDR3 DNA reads TGTGCCAGCCTCGACAGTCTATCCTACAATGAGCAGTTCTTC. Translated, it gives CASLDSLSYNEQFF.

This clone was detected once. This CDR3 reads CAPRGGPCPYEQYF. The CDR3 nucleotides read TGCGCACCAAGGGGGGGGCCCTGTCCCTACGAGCAGTACTTC. V gene TRBV23-1 combines with J gene TRBJ2-7; possibly TRBD2 for D (7 bases). TRBV23-1 is placed among ORFs of uncertain function. This CDR3 comprises 14 residues.

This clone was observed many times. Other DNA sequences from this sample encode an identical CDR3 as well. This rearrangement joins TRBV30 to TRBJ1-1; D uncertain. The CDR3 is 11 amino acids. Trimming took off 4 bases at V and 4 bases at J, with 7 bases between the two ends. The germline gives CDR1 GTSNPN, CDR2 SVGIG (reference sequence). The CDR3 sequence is CAWIRSTEAFF. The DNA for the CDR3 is TGTGCCTGGATCCGGAGCACTGAAGCTTTCTTT.

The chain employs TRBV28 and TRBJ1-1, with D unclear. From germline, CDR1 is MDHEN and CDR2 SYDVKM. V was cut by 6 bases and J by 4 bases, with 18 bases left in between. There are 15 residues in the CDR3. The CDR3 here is CASRPFSPGSTEAFF. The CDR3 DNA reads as TGTGCCAGCAGACCCTTCTCCCCGGGTTCCACTGAAGCTTTCTTT.

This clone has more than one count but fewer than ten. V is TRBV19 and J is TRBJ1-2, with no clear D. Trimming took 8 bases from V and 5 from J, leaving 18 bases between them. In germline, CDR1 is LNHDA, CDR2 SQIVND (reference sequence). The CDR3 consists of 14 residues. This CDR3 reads CASWAGSAYYGYTF. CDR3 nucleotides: TGTGCCAGTTGGGCAGGTAGTGCGTATTATGGCTACACCTTC.

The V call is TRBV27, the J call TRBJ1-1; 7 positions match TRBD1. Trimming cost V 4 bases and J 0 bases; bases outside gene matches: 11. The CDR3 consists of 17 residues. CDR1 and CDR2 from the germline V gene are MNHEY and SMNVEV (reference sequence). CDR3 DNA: TGTGCCAGCAGTTCCCGGACAGGTTCACTGATGAACACTGAAGCTTTCTTT. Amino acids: CASSSRTGSLMNTEAFF.

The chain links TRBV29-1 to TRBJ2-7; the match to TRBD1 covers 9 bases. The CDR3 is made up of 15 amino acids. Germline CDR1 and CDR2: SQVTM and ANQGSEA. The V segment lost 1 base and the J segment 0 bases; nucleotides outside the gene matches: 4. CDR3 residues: CSVEGGQGGSYEQYF. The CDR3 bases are TGCAGCGTTGAAGGGGGACAGGGAGGCTCCTACGAGCAGTACTTC.

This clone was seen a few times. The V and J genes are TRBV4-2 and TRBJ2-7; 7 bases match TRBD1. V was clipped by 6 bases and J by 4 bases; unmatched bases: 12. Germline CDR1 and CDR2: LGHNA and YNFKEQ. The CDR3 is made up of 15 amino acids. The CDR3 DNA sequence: TGTGCCAGCAGGGGGTTTCCAGGGGGTTTGTACGAGCAGTACTTC. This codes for CASRGFPGGLYEQYF.

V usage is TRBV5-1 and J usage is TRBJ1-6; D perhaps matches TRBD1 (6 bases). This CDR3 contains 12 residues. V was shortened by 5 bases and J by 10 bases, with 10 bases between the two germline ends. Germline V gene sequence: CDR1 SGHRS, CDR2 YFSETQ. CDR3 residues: CASSLGQSPLHF. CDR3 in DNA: TGCGCCAGCAGTCTGGGACAATCACCCCTCCACTTT.

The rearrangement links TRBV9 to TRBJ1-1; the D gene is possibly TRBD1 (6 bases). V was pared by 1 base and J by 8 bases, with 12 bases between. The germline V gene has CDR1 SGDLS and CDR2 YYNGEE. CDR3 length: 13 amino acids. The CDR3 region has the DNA TGTGCCAGCAGCGTAAGAATCACAGGGGAAGCTTTCTTT. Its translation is CASSVRITGEAFF.

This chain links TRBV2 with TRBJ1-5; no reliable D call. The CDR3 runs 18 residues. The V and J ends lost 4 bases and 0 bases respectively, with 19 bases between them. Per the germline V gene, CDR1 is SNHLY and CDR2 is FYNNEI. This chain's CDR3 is CASSGSEGVRVSNQPQHF. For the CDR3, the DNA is TGTGCCAGCAGTGGTTCCGAAGGAGTCCGTGTTAGCAATCAGCCCCAGCATTTT.

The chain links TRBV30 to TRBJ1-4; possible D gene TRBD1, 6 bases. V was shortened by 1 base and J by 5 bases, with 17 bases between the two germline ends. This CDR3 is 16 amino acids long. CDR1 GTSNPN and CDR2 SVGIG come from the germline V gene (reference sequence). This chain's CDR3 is CAWSEFGGASNEKLFF. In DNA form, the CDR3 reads TGTGCCTGGAGTGAGTTCGGGGGGGCTTCCAATGAAAAACTGTTTTTT.

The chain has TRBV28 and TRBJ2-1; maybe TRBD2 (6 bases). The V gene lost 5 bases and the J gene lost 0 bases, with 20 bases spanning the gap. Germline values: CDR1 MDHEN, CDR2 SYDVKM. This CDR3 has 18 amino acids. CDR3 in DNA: TGTGCCAGCAGTCATCCGGGACGCGGGGTGAGCTCCTACAATGAGCAGTTCTTC. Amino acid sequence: CASSHPGRGVSSYNEQFF.

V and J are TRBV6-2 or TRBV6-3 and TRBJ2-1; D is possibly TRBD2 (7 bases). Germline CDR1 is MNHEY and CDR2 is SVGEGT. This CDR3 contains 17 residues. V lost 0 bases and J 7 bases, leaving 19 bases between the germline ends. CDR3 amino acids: CASSYSGGHRRYNEQFF. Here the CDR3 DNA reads TGTGCCAGCAGTTACTCGGGGGGGCACCGTCGGTATAATGAGCAGTTCTTC.

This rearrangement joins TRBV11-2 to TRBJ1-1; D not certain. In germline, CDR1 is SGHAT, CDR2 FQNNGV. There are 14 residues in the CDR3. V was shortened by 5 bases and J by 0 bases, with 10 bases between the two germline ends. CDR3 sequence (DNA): TGTGCCAGCAGCCTACCCCCCATGAACACTGAAGCTTTCTTT. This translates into CASSLPPMNTEAFF.

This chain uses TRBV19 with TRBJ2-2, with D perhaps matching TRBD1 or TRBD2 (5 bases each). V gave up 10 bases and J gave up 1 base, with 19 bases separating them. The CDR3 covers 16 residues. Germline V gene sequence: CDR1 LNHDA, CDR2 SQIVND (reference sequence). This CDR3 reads CATRERDAGNTGELFF. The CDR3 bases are TGTGCCACCCGCGAACGGGACGCCGGGAACACCGGGGAGCTGTTTTTT.

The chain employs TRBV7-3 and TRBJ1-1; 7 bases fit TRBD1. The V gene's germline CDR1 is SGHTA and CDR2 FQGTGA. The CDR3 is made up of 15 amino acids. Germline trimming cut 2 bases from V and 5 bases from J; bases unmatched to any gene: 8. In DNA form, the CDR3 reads TGTGCCAGCAGCTTAGACAGGGCAGTGCGGACTGAAGCTTTCTTT. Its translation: CASSLDRAVRTEAFF.